The text below deals with one T cell receptor beta chain. The source of the sample is a study of blood T cell repertoires in COVID-19. Only in-frame clones appear in the TCRdb table, and some are missing; sequencing was by immunoSEQ multiplex PCR. The table has about 310,000 clones, 85% to 90% seen once; the top ten hold over 3.5%. Germline CDR1 is MDHEN and CDR2 is SYDVKM. CDR3 size: 14 residues. The V gene end was trimmed by 6 bases and the J gene end by 0 bases; junction bases not matched to a gene: 2. This sequence joins TRBV28 and TRBJ1-3; 7 nucleotides align to TRBD1. The sequence was obtained from a woman under 30 with acute COVID-19. Sequencing input: PBMCs or T cells enriched from blood (not recorded which). This chain's CDR3 is CASRQGTSGNTIYF. As DNA, the CDR3 is TGTGCCAGCAGACAGGGGACCTCTGGAAACACCATATATTTT.